Following are 21 T cell receptor beta chains from one sample sequenced in a study of blood T cell repertoires in COVID-19 (dated by TCRdb to the early 2020s). The library came from the immunoSEQ multiplex PCR assay. TCRdb carries this immuneACCESS record with in-frame sequences only. Its versions omit some clonotypes, under half of them owing to an unresolved V gene in the studies checked, with the rest unexplained. For this sample the table gives 100,000 or so clones, of which 84% were detected only once. Roughly 2% of the sample lies in the top ten. The sample consisted of peripheral blood. The receptors come from a man in his 70s with active or convalescent COVID-19.

V and J are TRBV7-9 and TRBJ2-5, with TRBD1 as a possible D gene (5 bases). The CDR3 sequence is 14 residues long. Germline-derived CDR1 and CDR2 are SEHNR and FQNEAQ (reference sequence). Trimming took off 5 bases at V and 5 bases at J, with 15 bases between the two ends. CDR3 DNA: TGTGCCAGCAGCACCGACAGAGGACGGGAGACCCAGTACTTC. Translated, it gives CASSTDRGRETQYF.

The chain carries TRBV18 and TRBJ2-1, with D perhaps TRBD2 (6 bases). Germline V lookup: CDR1 KGHSH, CDR2 LQKENI. Trimming removed 2 bases from V and 6 bases from J, with 11 bases in between. This CDR3 spans 14 amino acids. The CDR3 sequence is CASSPGRLGNEQFF. CDR3 DNA: TGTGCCAGCTCACCAGGGAGGCTGGGCAATGAGCAGTTCTTC.

The chain combines TRBV6-5 with TRBJ1-5, with 8 bases matching TRBD1. CDR3 length: 15 amino acids. The germline CDR1 and CDR2 sequences are MNHEY and SVGAGI. The trim removed 6 bases at V and 4 bases at J, leaving 8 bases unmatched. Written as DNA, the CDR3 is TGTGCCAGCAGCTTTGGACAGGGAGGGAATCAGCCCCAGCATTTT. Its protein is CASSFGQGGNQPQHF.

This chain connects TRBV6-4 to TRBJ1-1; tentative D call: TRBD1 (5 bases). V lost 3 bases to trimming and J lost 5 bases, with 16 bases between them. Germline CDR1 reads MRHNA; CDR2 reads SNTAGT. This CDR3 spans 15 amino acids. This CDR3 is CASSDGGLGRTEAFF. CDR3 DNA: TGTGCCAGCAGTGATGGGGGACTCGGGAGGACTGAAGCTTTCTTT.

The rearrangement joins TRBV5-8 to TRBJ1-4; TRBD1 matches 8 bases. The length of the CDR3 is 15 residues. Germline V gene sequence: CDR1 SGHTS, CDR2 YDEGEE. V dropped 0 bases and J dropped 8; count of bases not matched to a gene: 6. CDR3 DNA: TGTGCCAGCAGCTTGGGTGCAGGGGGCGAAGAAAAACTGTTTTTT. Encoded protein: CASSLGAGGEEKLFF.

This sequence joins TRBV2 and TRBJ2-7, with D possibly TRBD2 on 6 matching bases. V was shortened by 6 bases and J by 5 bases, with 23 bases between the two germline ends. There are 16 residues in the CDR3. Germline CDR1 and CDR2: SNHLY and FYNNEI. The CDR3 loop is CASRAMGLLARNEQYF. The CDR3 DNA reads TGTGCCAGCAGGGCCATGGGACTCCTTGCGAGGAACGAGCAGTACTTC.

The V call is TRBV3-1 (or the pseudogene TRBV3-2), the J call TRBJ2-1; 13 bases are shared with TRBD2. The CDR3 is 15 amino acids. The junction had 1 base not matched to a gene; V was cut back by 1 base and J by 7 bases. The germline V gene has CDR1 LGHDT and CDR2 YNNKEL (reference sequence). CDR3 bases: TGTGCCAGCAGCCAAGGGACTAGCGGGGGAAATGAGCAGTTCTTC. It translates to CASSQGTSGGNEQFF.

J is TRBJ1-1 and V is TRBV6-2 or TRBV6-3; TRBD1 might be the D (5 bases). The V and J ends lost 2 bases and 4 bases respectively, with 11 bases between them. This CDR3 has 14 amino acids. The germline V gene has CDR1 MNHEY and CDR2 SVGEGT. The CDR3 bases are TGTGCCAGCAGTTACCAGGAGGGGCGCACTGAAGCTTTCTTT. Translated: CASSYQEGRTEAFF.

V usage is TRBV6-6 and J usage is TRBJ2-7; the D gene is possibly TRBD2 (6 bases). The CDR3 covers 11 residues. Germline V gene sequence: CDR1 MNHNY, CDR2 SVGAGI (reference sequence). The CDR3 DNA reads as TGTGTGGTCGCGGGATTTGACGAGCAGTACTTC. Its translation is CVVAGFDEQYF.

This chain links TRBV2 with TRBJ1-1; 7 nucleotides align to TRBD1. The CDR3 sequence is 14 residues long. CDR1 is SNHLY, CDR2 FYNNEI, per germline. V trimming: 5 bases; J trimming: 4 bases; junction bases outside the gene matches: 7. The CDR3 DNA reads as TGTGCCAGCAGTCCCCAGGGGGGAATCACTGAAGCTTTCTTT. Its translation: CASSPQGGITEAFF. Using reference TRBV2 and TRBJ1-1 for the parts outside the CDR3, the full variable domain is EPEVTQTPSHQVTQMGQEVILRCVPISNHLYFYWYRQILGQKVEFLVSFYNNEISEKSEIFDDQFSVERPDGSNFTLKIRSTKLEDSAMYFCASSPQGGITEAFFGQGTRLTVV.

This chain joins TRBV19 and TRBJ1-1, with a possible D match to TRBD1 (5 bases). Germline V gene data show CDR1 as LNHDA and CDR2 as SQIVND (reference sequence). This CDR3 contains 15 residues. V was shortened by 7 bases and J by 2 bases, with 17 bases between the two germline ends. CDR3 coding DNA: TGTGCCAGTATAGCGGGAGGGGTCGGTAACACTGAAGCTTTCTTT. This encodes CASIAGGVGNTEAFF.

This clone has more than one count but fewer than ten. The chain is built from TRBV2 and TRBJ2-1; possible D gene TRBD2, 6 bases. V was pared by 6 bases and J by 8 bases, with 20 bases between. Germline-derived CDR1 and CDR2 are SNHLY and FYNNEI. The CDR3 spans 15 residues. The CDR3 DNA reads as TGTGCCAGCAGGGAGGGACCACGCCCTAGGGATGAGCAGTTCTTC. It codes for CASREGPRPRDEQFF.

V usage is TRBV5-1 and J usage is TRBJ2-2; 10 bases map to TRBD1. Germline-derived CDR1 and CDR2 are SGHRS and YFSETQ. This CDR3 region has 14 residues. With 6 bases clipped from V and 6 bases from J, the junction kept 5 bases outside the gene matches. The CDR3 here is CASTTTGGAGELFF. In DNA form, the CDR3 reads TGCGCCAGCACGACGACAGGGGGCGCCGGGGAGCTGTTTTTT.

The chain joins TRBV7-9 to TRBJ1-6, with a tentative D call TRBD1 (6 bases). This CDR3 is 15 amino acids long. V dropped 3 bases and J dropped 8 bases, with 14 bases sitting between them. The germline gives CDR1 SEHNR, CDR2 FQNEAQ (reference sequence). The CDR3 loop is CASSFTGSVDSPLHF. Here the CDR3 DNA reads TGTGCCAGCAGCTTTACAGGGTCGGTAGATTCACCCCTCCACTTT.

This sequence joins TRBV14 and TRBJ2-1; TRBD2 matches at 7 bases. Trimming cost V 1 base and J 8 bases; bases outside gene matches: 8. The germline gives CDR1 SGHDN, CDR2 FVKESK. The CDR3 contains 15 residues. The CDR3 is CASSQGAGPRDEQFF. The CDR3 DNA reads TGTGCCAGCAGCCAAGGAGCGGGGCCTAGGGATGAGCAGTTCTTC.

The V and J genes are TRBV5-1 and TRBJ1-2; no reliable D call. Trimming removed 4 bases at V and 1 base at J, with 5 bases between. CDR1 and CDR2 from the germline V gene are SGHRS and YFSETQ. This CDR3 has 12 residues. The CDR3 here is CASSLSNYGYTF. Here the CDR3 DNA reads TGCGCCAGCAGCCTCAGTAACTATGGCTACACCTTC.

CDR3 bases: TGTGCCAGCAGTTCCCCGGGACTAGCGGTCTACAATGAGCAGTTCTTC. It yields the protein CASSSPGLAVYNEQFF. V gene TRBV28 combines with J gene TRBJ2-1; TRBD2 matches at 11 bases. Germline-derived CDR1 and CDR2 are MDHEN and SYDVKM. The V gene end was trimmed by 4 bases and the J gene end by 3 bases; junction bases not matched to a gene: 5. CDR3 length: 16 residues.

V and J are TRBV3-1 (or the pseudogene TRBV3-2) and TRBJ1-2; no clear D gene. This CDR3 has 15 amino acids. Trimming removed 1 base from V and 4 bases from J, with 13 bases in between. Germline CDR1 LGHDT, CDR2 YNNKEL (reference sequence). The CDR3 DNA reads as TGTGCCAGCAGCCAAGGGGAGACTTGGGGCTATGGCTACACCTTC. Protein product: CASSQGETWGYGYTF.

In this sample, this clone is medium-sized (0.01 to 0.1%). The chain has TRBV25-1 and TRBJ1-5, with D unresolved. This CDR3 region has 14 residues. The germline CDR1 and CDR2 sequences are MGHDK and SYGVNS. Trimming shortened V by 9 bases and J by 3 bases, and 15 bases separated the two germline ends. CDR3 region: CARTGNMPNQPQHF. The CDR3 DNA is TGTGCCAGGACGGGAAATATGCCCAATCAGCCCCAGCATTTT. Full variable domain (rest looked up from reference TRBV25-1 and TRBJ1-5): EADIYQTPRYLVIGTGKKITLECSQTMGHDKMYWYQQDPGMELHLIHYSYGVNSTEKGDLSSESTVSRIRTEHFPLTLESARPSHTSQYLCARTGNMPNQPQHFGDGTRLSIL.

The V gene is TRBV6-1, the J gene TRBJ1-6, with D perhaps matching TRBD1 (5 bases). The CDR3 loop spans 15 amino acids. Looked up from germline, CDR1 is MNHNS and CDR2 is SASEGT. The V end lost 2 bases, the J end lost 6 bases, and 11 bases lay between the germline ends. CDR3 sequence (DNA): TGTGCCAGCAGTGAATCAGGGTCGGCTAATTCACCCCTCCACTTT. Protein: CASSESGSANSPLHF.

J is TRBJ2-3 and V is TRBV5-1; D not resolved. V lost 0 bases, J lost 2 bases, and 10 bases lay in between. The germline gives CDR1 SGHRS, CDR2 YFSETQ. This CDR3 contains 15 residues. The CDR3 DNA follows: TGCGCCAGCAGCTTGGGTACGGTCTCCACAGATACGCAGTATTTT. Translated, it gives CASSLGTVSTDTQYF.